A selection of T cell receptor beta chains follows, all from one sample in a study of blood T cell repertoires in COVID-19. Generated by immunoSEQ multiplex PCR, the TCRdb table keeps only in-frame clones and is missing some. Here the sample spans about 170,000 clones, around 89% being singletons. The sample comprised peripheral blood. These receptors were obtained from a man over 45 who had recovered from COVID-19. CDR3s include the opening cysteine and the closing phenylalanine or tryptophan. The D gene is left open where the match is weak.

D: -; J: TRBJ1-1; V: TRBV2; CDR3: CASSAVEAFF; DNA: TGTGCCAGCAGTGCGGTTGAAGCTTTCTTT
D: TRBD1; J: TRBJ2-5; V: TRBV5-1; CDR3: CASRTGTGVAGHETQYF; DNA: TGCGCCAGCAGGACCGGGACAGGGGTCGCGGGACACGAGACCCAGTACTTC
D: -; J: TRBJ2-3; V: TRBV7-2; CDR3: CASSFSLSTDTQYF; DNA: TGTGCCAGCAGCTTCTCGCTATCCACAGATACGCAGTATTTT
D: -; J: TRBJ2-7; V: TRBV7-2; CDR3: CASSLEQPSYEQYF; DNA: TGTGCCAGCAGCTTAGAACAACCCTCCTACGAGCAGTACTTC
D: -; J: TRBJ1-3; V: TRBV6-5; CDR3: CASSPPAGDGNTIYF; DNA: TGTGCCAGCAGTCCCCCGGCGGGGGACGGAAACACCATATATTTT
D: -; J: TRBJ1-2; V: TRBV28; CDR3: CASSSPSSTDGHGYTF; DNA: TGTGCCAGCAGTTCACCCTCTTCGACAGATGGCCATGGCTACACCTTC
D: -; J: TRBJ1-2; V: TRBV6-2/TRBV6-3; CDR3: CASSYSGARYGYTF; DNA: TGTGCCAGCAGTTACTCTGGGGCGCGCTATGGCTACACCTTC
D: -; J: TRBJ1-2; V: TRBV6-2/TRBV6-3; CDR3: CASSTDRTRYVNYGYTF; DNA: TGTGCCAGCAGTACTGACAGGACCAGATACGTTAACTATGGCTACACCTTC
D: -; J: TRBJ2-2; V: TRBV11-2; CDR3: CASRVTRTEGGELFF; DNA: TGTGCCAGCAGAGTTACAAGGACAGAGGGCGGGGAGCTGTTTTTT
D: TRBD2; J: TRBJ2-2; V: TRBV6-2/TRBV6-3; CDR3: CASSRTSGSLRTGELFF; DNA: TGTGCCAGCAGTCGGACTAGCGGGAGCCTGCGGACCGGGGAGCTGTTTTTT
D: TRBD2; J: TRBJ2-3; V: TRBV6-2/TRBV6-3; CDR3: CASSYRGGGSADTQYF; DNA: TGTGCCAGCAGTTACAGGGGCGGGGGGTCAGCAGATACGCAGTATTTT